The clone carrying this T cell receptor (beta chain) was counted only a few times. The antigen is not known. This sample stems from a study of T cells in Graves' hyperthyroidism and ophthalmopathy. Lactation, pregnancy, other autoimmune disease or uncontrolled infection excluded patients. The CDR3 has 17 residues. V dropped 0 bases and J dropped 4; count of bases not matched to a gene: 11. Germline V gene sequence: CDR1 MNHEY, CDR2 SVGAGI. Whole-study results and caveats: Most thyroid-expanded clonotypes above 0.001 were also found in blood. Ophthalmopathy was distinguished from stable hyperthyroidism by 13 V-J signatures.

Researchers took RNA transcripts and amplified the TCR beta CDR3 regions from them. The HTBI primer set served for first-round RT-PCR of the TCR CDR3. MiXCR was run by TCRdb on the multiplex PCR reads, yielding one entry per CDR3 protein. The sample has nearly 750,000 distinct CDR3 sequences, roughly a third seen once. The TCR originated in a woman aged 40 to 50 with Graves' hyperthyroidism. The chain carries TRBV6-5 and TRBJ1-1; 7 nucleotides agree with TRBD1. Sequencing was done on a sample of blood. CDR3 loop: CASSYSIPGQRSTEAFF. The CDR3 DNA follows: TGTGCCAGCAGTTACTCGATACCGGGACAGAGGAGCACTGAAGCTTTCTTT.